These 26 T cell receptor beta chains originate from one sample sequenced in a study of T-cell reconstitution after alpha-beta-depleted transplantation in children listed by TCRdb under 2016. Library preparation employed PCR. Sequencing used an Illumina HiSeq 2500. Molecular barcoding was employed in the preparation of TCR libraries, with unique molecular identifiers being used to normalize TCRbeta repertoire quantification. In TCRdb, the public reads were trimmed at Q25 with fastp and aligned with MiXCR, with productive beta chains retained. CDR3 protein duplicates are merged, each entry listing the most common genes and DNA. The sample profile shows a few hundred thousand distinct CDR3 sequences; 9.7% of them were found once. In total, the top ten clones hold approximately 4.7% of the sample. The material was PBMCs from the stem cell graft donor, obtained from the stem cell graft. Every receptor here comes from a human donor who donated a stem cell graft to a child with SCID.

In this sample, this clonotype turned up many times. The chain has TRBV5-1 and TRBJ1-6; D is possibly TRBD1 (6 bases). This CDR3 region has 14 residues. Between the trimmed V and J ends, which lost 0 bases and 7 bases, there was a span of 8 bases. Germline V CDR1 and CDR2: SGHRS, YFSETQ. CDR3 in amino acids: CASSLAGDNSPLHF. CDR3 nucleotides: TGCGCCAGCAGCTTGGCAGGGGACAATTCACCCCTCCACTTT.

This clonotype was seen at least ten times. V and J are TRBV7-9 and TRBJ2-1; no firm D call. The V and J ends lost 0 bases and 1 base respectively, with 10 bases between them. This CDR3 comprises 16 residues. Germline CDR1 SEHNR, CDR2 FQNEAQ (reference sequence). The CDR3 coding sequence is TGTGCCAGCAGCTTAGCGGGTCGGGTATCCTACAATGAGCAGTTCTTC. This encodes CASSLAGRVSYNEQFF.

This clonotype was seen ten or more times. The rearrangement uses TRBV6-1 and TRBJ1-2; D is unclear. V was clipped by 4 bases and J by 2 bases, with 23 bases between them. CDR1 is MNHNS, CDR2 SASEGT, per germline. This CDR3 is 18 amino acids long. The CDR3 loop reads CASSVLLPIGRANYGYTF. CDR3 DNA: TGTGCCAGCAGTGTTCTCTTACCGATCGGCCGGGCCAACTATGGCTACACCTTC.

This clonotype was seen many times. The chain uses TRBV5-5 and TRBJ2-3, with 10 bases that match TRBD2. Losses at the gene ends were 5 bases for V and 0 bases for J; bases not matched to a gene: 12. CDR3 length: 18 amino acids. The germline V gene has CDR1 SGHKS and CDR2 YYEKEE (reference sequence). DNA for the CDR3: TGTGCCAGCAGGGGAGTAGCGGGGGGCCCTACCAGCACAGATACGCAGTATTTT. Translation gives CASRGVAGGPTSTDTQYF.

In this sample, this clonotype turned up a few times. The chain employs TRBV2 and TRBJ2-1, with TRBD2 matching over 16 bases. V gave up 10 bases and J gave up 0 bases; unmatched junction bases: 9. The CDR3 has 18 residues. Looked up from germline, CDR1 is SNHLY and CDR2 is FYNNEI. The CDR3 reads CAICSGTSGGASYNEQFF. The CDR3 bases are TGTGCCATCTGTTCAGGGACTAGCGGGGGGGCCTCCTACAATGAGCAGTTCTTC.

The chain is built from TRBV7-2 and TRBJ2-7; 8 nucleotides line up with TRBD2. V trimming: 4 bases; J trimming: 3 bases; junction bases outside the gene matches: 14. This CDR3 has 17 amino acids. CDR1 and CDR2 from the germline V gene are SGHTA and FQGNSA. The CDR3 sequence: CASSSRGKKGLGYEQYF. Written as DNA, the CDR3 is TGTGCCAGCAGCTCCCGGGGGAAGAAGGGACTAGGCTACGAGCAGTACTTC. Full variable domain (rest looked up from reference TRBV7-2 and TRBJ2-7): GAGVSQSPSNKVTEKGKDVELRCDPISGHTALYWYRQSLGQGLEFLIYFQGNSAPDKSGLPSDRFSAERTGGSVSTLTIQRTQQEDSAVYLCASSSRGKKGLGYEQYFGPGTRLTVT.

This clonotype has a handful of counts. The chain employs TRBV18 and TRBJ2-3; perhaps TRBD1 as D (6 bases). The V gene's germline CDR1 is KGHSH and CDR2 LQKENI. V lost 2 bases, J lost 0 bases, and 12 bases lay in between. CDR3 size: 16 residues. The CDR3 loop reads CASSPRAGQSTDTQYF. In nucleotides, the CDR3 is TGTGCCAGCTCACCAAGGGCCGGACAGAGCACAGATACGCAGTATTTT.

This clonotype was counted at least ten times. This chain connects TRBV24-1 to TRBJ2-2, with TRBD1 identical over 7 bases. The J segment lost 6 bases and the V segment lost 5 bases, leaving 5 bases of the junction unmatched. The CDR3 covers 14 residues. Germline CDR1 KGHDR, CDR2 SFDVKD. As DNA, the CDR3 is TGTGCCACCAGTGGTCACAGGGGCTCCGGGGAGCTGTTTTTT. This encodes CATSGHRGSGELFF.

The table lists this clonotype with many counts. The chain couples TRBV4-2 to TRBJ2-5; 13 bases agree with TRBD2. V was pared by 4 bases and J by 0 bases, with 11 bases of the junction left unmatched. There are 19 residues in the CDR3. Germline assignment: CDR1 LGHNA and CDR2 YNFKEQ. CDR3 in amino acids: CASSRRTSGGFSYQETQYF. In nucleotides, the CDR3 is TGTGCCAGCAGCCGAAGGACTAGCGGGGGCTTTTCCTACCAAGAGACCCAGTACTTC.

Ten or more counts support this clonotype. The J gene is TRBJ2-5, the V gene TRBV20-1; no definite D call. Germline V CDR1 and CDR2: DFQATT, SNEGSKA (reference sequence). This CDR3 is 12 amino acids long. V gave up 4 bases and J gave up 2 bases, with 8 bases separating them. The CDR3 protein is CSATPMQETQYF. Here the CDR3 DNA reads TGCAGTGCTACCCCCATGCAAGAGACCCAGTACTTC.

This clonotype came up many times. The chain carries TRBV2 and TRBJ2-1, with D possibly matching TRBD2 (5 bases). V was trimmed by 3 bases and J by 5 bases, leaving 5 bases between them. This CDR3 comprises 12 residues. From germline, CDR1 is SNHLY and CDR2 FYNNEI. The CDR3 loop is CASSERDNEQFF. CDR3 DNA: TGTGCCAGCAGTGAGAGGGACAATGAGCAGTTCTTC.

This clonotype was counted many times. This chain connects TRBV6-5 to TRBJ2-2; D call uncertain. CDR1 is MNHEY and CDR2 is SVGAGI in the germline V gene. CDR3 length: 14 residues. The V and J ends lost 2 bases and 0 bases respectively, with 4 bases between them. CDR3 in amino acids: CASSYIPNTGELFF. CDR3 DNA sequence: TGTGCCAGCAGTTACATTCCGAACACCGGGGAGCTGTTTTTT.

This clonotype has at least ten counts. CDR3 sequence (DNA): TGTGCCAGCAGGACAGGGGGTTCAGGAAACACCATATATTTT. Translating it yields CASRTGGSGNTIYF. The rearrangement links TRBV12-3 or TRBV12-4 to TRBJ1-3, with 9 bases fitting TRBD1. The junction had 4 bases not matched to a gene; V was cut back by 6 bases and J by 4 bases. The CDR3 is 14 amino acids.

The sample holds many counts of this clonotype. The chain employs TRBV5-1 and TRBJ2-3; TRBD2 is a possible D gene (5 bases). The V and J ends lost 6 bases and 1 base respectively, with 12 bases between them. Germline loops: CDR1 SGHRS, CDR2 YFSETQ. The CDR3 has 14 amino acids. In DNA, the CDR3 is TGCGCCAGCACCGACCCCGGGGGCACAGATACGCAGTATTTT. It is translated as CASTDPGGTDTQYF.

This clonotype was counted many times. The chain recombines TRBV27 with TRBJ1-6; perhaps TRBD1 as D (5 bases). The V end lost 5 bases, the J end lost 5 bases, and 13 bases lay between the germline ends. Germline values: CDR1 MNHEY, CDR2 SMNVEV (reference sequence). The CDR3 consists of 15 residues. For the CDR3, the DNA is TGTGCCAGCAGTCCCCGGGGCAGCGATAATTCACCCCTCCACTTT. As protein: CASSPRGSDNSPLHF.

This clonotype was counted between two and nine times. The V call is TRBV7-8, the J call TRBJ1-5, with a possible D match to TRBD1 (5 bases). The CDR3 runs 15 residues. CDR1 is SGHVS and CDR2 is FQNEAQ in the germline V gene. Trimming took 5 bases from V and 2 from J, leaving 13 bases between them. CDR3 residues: CASSQRDRGNQPQHF. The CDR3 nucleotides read TGTGCCAGCAGCCAGCGGGACCGCGGCAATCAGCCCCAGCATTTT. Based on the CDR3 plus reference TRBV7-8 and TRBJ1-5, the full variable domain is GAGVSQSPRYKVAKRGQDVALRCDPISGHVSLFWYQQALGQGPEFLTYFQNEAQLDKSGLPSDRFFAERPEGSVSTLKIQRTQQEDSAVYLCASSQRDRGNQPQHFGDGTRLSIL.

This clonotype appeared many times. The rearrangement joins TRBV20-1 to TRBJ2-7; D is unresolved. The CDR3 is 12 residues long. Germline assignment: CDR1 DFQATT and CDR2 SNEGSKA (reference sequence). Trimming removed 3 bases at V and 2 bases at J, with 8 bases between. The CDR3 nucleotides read TGCAGTGCTAGCCACGGAGCCTACGAGCAGTACTTC. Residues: CSASHGAYEQYF.

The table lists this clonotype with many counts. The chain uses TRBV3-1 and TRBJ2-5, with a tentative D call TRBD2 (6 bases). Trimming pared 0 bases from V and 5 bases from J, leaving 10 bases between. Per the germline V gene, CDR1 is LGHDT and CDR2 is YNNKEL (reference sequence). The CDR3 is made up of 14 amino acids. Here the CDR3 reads CASSQDLGRETQYF. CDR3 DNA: TGTGCCAGCAGCCAAGATTTAGGGAGGGAGACCCAGTACTTC.

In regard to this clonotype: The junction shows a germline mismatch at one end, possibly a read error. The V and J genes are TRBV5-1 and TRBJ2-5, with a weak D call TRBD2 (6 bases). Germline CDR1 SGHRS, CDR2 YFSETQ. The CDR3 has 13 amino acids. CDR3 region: CASRFSVGEAQYF. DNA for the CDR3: TGCGCCAGCAGATTTAGCGTAGGGGAGGCCCAGTACTTT.

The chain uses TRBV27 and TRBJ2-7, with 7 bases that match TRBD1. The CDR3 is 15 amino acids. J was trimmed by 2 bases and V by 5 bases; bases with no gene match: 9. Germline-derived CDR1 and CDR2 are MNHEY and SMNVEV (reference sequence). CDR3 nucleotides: TGTGCCAGCAGTCCAACAGGGGTTGGGGCCTACGAGCAGTACTTC. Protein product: CASSPTGVGAYEQYF.

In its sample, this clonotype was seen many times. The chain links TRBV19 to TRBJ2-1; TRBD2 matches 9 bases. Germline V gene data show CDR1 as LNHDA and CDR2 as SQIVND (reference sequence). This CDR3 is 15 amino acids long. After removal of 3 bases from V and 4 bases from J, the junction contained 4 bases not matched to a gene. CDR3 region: CASSIPSGGYNEQFF. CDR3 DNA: TGTGCCAGTAGTATCCCCAGCGGGGGGTACAATGAGCAGTTCTTC.

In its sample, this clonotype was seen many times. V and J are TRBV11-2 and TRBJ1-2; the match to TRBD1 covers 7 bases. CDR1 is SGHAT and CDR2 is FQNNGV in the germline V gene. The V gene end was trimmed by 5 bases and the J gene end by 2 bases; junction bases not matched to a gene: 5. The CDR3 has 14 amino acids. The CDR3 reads CASSTWTGNYGYTF. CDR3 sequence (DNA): TGTGCCAGCAGCACTTGGACAGGAAACTATGGCTACACCTTC.

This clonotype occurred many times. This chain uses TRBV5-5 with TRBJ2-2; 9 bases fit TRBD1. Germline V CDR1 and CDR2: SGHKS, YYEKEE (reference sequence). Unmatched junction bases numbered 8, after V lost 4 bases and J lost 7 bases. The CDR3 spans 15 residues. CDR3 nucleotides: TGTGCCAGCAGCCCCGACAGGGGGATTATCGGGGAGCTGTTTTTT. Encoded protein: CASSPDRGIIGELFF.

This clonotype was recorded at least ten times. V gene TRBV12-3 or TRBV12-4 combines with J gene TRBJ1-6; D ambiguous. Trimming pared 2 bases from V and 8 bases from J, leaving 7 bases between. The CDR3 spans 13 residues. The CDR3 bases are TGTGCCAGCAGTTTATCCGTACATTCACCCCTCCACTTT. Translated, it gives CASSLSVHSPLHF.

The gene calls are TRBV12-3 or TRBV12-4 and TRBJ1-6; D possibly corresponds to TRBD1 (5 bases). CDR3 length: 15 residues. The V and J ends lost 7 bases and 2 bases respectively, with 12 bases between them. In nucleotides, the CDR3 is TGTGCCAGCAAAGTGGGGGGTGCCTATAATTCACCCCTCCACTTT. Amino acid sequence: CASKVGGAYNSPLHF.

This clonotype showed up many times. CDR3 protein: CASSPRTGPNTEAFF. The CDR3 nucleotides read TGCGCCAGCAGCCCGCGGACAGGGCCGAACACTGAAGCTTTCTTT. The V call is TRBV5-1, the J call TRBJ1-1; 8 bases are a match to TRBD1. V was clipped by 4 bases and J by 1 base; unmatched bases: 6. Germline V gene sequence: CDR1 SGHRS, CDR2 YFSETQ. The CDR3 totals 15 residues.